Described below is a single T cell receptor (beta chain) sequence and its context. Its antigen is still unknown. Germline-derived CDR1 and CDR2 are MNHEY and SVGAGI. V was clipped by 5 bases and J by 3 bases; unmatched bases: 5. The CDR3 covers 14 residues. The study ran its PCR with 60 Vbeta and 13 Jbeta primers. The table came from immunoSEQ multiplex PCR; TCRdb's copy has only in-frame clones and leaves some out. The profile shows 150,000 to 200,000 clones, roughly 88% of them singletons. The sample is drawn from a study of cytomegalovirus exposure and HLA in healthy donors. Study-wide findings and caveats: Associated with cytomegalovirus, according to the listing, were some 150 TCR beta chains.

Sequenced material: PBMCs. The chain joins TRBV6-5 to TRBJ2-7; TRBD1 aligns across 9 bases. This clonotype was sampled from a man aged 18 to 29 in good health and CMV-seropositive. CDR3 nucleotides: TGTGCCAGCAGTCCCCGGGACAGGGTCTACGAGCAGTACTTC. This gives the protein CASSPRDRVYEQYF.